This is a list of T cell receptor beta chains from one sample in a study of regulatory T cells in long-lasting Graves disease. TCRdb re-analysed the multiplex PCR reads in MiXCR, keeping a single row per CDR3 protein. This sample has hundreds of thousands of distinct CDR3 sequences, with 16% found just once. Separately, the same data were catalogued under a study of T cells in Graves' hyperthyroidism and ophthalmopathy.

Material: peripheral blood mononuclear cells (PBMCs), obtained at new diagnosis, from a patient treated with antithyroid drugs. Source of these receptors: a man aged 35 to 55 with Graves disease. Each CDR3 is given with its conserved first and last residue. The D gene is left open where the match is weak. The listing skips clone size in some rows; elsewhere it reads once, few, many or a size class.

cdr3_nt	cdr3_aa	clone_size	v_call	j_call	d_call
TGTGCCAGCAGCACAGCGGGCAGGGGGCTCGGCGAGCAGTACTTC	CASSTAGRGLGEQYF	medium-sized	TRBV28	TRBJ2-7	TRBD1
TGTGCCAGCAGTCCTTGGGGCCGGACGTGGAGCAATCAGCCCCAGCATTTT	CASSPWGRTWSNQPQHF	.	TRBV27	TRBJ1-5	.
TGTGCCATCAGTCACACTACAGGGAACTATGGCTACACCTTC	CAISHTTGNYGYTF	.	TRBV10-3	TRBJ1-2	.
TGTGCCTGGAGTAAAGAGTTGGGTGACTCACCCCTCCACTTT	CAWSKELGDSPLHF	.	TRBV30	TRBJ1-6	.
TGTGCCAGCAGCCGCTCGGGGAGTGGCACTGAAGCTTTCTTT	CASSRSGSGTEAFF	many	TRBV3-1	TRBJ1-1	.
TGTGCCAGCAGGAGGGGGCTTAGCAATCAGCCCCAGCATTTT	CASRRGLSNQPQHF	many	TRBV2	TRBJ1-5	TRBD1
TGTGCCAGCAGTGAACAGGGAAACACCATATATTTT	CASSEQGNTIYF	many	TRBV2	TRBJ1-3	.
TGTGCCAGCAGCTTAACAGGGAGTTTACCCGGGGAGCTGTTTTTT	CASSLTGSLPGELFF	few	TRBV5-5	TRBJ2-2	.
TGTGCCAGCAGCCCCGTCACCACCGGGGCTAGCGGGGGGGCCATGAATACGCAGTATTTT	CASSPVTTGASGGAMNTQYF	many	TRBV3-1	TRBJ2-3	TRBD2
TGCGCCAGCAGCAGAGGGGGCACTGAAGCTTTCTTT	CASSRGGTEAFF	many	TRBV4-1	TRBJ1-1	.
TGTGCCAGCAGTAACCGGGACAGGGACTCTGGAAACACCATATATTTT	CASSNRDRDSGNTIYF	.	TRBV6-2/TRBV6-3	TRBJ1-3	TRBD1
TGTGCCAGCAGTCTCCTCCCGGGGGGTAGGAACACTGAAGCTTTCTTT	CASSLLPGGRNTEAFF	many	TRBV12-3/TRBV12-4	TRBJ1-1	.
TGTGCCAGCAGCTCGGTCACAGGGGGCAGAACAGATACGCAGTATTTT	CASSSVTGGRTDTQYF	many	TRBV5-5	TRBJ2-3	TRBD1
TGCAGTGCTCCTATAGGGGGGAATGAAAAACTGTTTTTT	CSAPIGGNEKLFF	.	TRBV20-1	TRBJ1-4	.
TGTGCCACAACCCGACAGGGGAACAATGAGCAGTTCTTC	CATTRQGNNEQFF	.	TRBV6-2/TRBV6-3	TRBJ2-1	TRBD1
TGTGCCACCAGACTAGAGGGTACCTACGAGCAGTACTTC	CATRLEGTYEQYF	many	TRBV2	TRBJ2-7	.
TGTGCCAGCAGCGTAGATATAGCGGGGGATTTCTACGAGCAGTACTTC	CASSVDIAGDFYEQYF	.	TRBV9	TRBJ2-7	TRBD2
TGTGCCAGCAGCCCGGACGGGGGGGGCCGCAATACGCAGTATTTT	CASSPDGGGRNTQYF	few	TRBV3-1	TRBJ2-3	TRBD2
TGTGCCAGCAGCTTCTCGATAAGCGGGAGAAACGAGCAGTACTTC	CASSFSISGRNEQYF	.	TRBV7-2	TRBJ2-7	TRBD2
TGTGCCAGCAGCCGTAGCGGGGGGGCCGCAGAGGCCCAGTACTTC	CASSRSGGAAEAQYF	.	TRBV7-2	TRBJ2-5	TRBD2
TGCAGTGCTAGAACCGGGGGTAGCGAGACCCAGTACTTC	CSARTGGSETQYF	many	TRBV20-1	TRBJ2-5	.
TGTGCCAGCAGTCCACCCACCCTAGCGGGAGAAGAGACCCAGTACTTC	CASSPPTLAGEETQYF	many	TRBV27	TRBJ2-5	TRBD2
TGTGCCAGTAGTATCGGCAGGGAAAGCGGCACTGAAGCTTTCTTT	CASSIGRESGTEAFF	few	TRBV19	TRBJ1-1	.
TGTGCCAGCAGCAGCCGGGGGGGCGGCGCAGATACGCAGTATTTT	CASSSRGGGADTQYF	few	TRBV5-4	TRBJ2-3	TRBD2
TGTGCCAGCAGTGAGGTCAGAGTGCTCACTGAAGCTTTCTTT	CASSEVRVLTEAFF	many	TRBV6-1	TRBJ1-1	.
TGTGCCAGCAGTTTGCTAGCGGGGTACAATGAGCAGTTCTTC	CASSLLAGYNEQFF	many	TRBV28	TRBJ2-1	TRBD2
TGTGCCAGCAGCGTCGCGGGCGGATACACAGATACGCAGTATTTT	CASSVAGGYTDTQYF	.	TRBV9	TRBJ2-3	.
TGTGCCAGCAGTTTGACTAGCGGGGGACGAGCTACGCAGTATTTT	CASSLTSGGRATQYF	many	TRBV6-2/TRBV6-3	TRBJ2-3	TRBD2
TGTGCCAGCAGTTACTCGATAGTGGATAGCGGGGGATACGAGCAGTACTTC	CASSYSIVDSGGYEQYF	many	TRBV6-5	TRBJ2-7	TRBD2
TGTGCCAGCAGTCAGTGGGGGGGAACCTACGAGCAGTACTTC	CASSQWGGTYEQYF	few	TRBV28	TRBJ2-7	TRBD2
TGTGCCAGCACCCCCACAGGGACCTACGAGCAGTACTTC	CASTPTGTYEQYF	few	TRBV3-1	TRBJ2-7	.
TGTGCCACCAGTGGTGACAGGGTCCCCACAGATACGCAGTATTTT	CATSGDRVPTDTQYF	.	TRBV24-1	TRBJ2-3	TRBD1
TGTGCCAGCAGTGAAGCGCTTTCCCGGCCCCAGCATTTT	CASSEALSRPQHF	many	TRBV2	TRBJ1-5	.
TGTGCCAGCAGTCCGGACAGGGCCAATACCGGGGAGCTGTTTTTT	CASSPDRANTGELFF	few	TRBV28	TRBJ2-2	TRBD1
TGTGCCAGCAGGGGCTTCTCGGAAGCTTTCTTT	CASRGFSEAFF	many	TRBV25-1	TRBJ1-1	.
TGTGCCAGCAGTTACTCGGTTTTAGGTTCCGGGGAGCTGTTTTTT	CASSYSVLGSGELFF	few	TRBV6-5	TRBJ2-2	.
TGCAGTGCTAGAGATCGGGACAGGGTTTTATGGAGCACTGAAGCTTTCTTT	CSARDRDRVLWSTEAFF	.	TRBV20-1	TRBJ1-1	TRBD1
TGTGCCACCGGGAGGGAGGACAGAGGGGGACAATCACCCCTCCACTTT	CATGREDRGGQSPLHF	few	TRBV24-1	TRBJ1-6	.
TGTGCCAGCAGCGTCCTCGGACAACGCACAGATACGCAGTATTTT	CASSVLGQRTDTQYF	.	TRBV9	TRBJ2-3	.
TGTGCCAGTAAGAACCTCGGACAGGGCCGGACTGAAGCTTTCTTT	CASKNLGQGRTEAFF	few	TRBV19	TRBJ1-1	TRBD1
TGCGCCAGCAGTCCGGGACAGGGGGATGGCTACACCTTC	CASSPGQGDGYTF	many	TRBV10-1	TRBJ1-2	TRBD1
TGTGCCAGCAGAGGAACAGGGGGCGGGTTAGATACGCAGTATTTT	CASRGTGGGLDTQYF	.	TRBV2	TRBJ2-3	TRBD1
TGTGCCAGCAGCTTCCGAACGGGGACAGATACGCAGTATTTT	CASSFRTGTDTQYF	many	TRBV7-2	TRBJ2-3	.